This T cell receptor beta chain was captured by sequencing in a study of blood T cell repertoires in COVID-19. The protocol was immunoSEQ multiplex PCR, while the TCRdb copy is restricted to in-frame clones and leaves out a portion. The sample holds about 130,000 clones, about 89% seen once. This CDR3 region has 14 residues. Unmatched junction bases numbered 5, after V lost 8 bases and J lost 7 bases. Germline CDR1 is MDHEN and CDR2 is SYDVKM. Sequencing was done on a sample of peripheral blood. The V gene is TRBV28, the J gene TRBJ2-3; the match to TRBD2 covers 14 bases. The sequence came from an older woman with acute or convalescent COVID-19. CDR3 region: CASSTSGRANTQYF. For the CDR3, the DNA is TGTGCCAGCTCGACTAGCGGGAGGGCAAATACGCAGTATTTT.